Listed below are T cell receptor beta chains from one sample, sequenced in a study of T cells in Graves' hyperthyroidism and ophthalmopathy. TCRdb called the multiplex PCR reads again in MiXCR, with one record for every CDR3 protein. The table includes about 840,000 distinct CDR3 sequences, 35% to 40% detected once. Input material: blood. The receptors were sampled from a man between 18 and 35 years old with Graves' hyperthyroidism. Each CDR3 is given with its conserved first and last residue. D genes are given only for firm matches. Only some rows state a clone size, as once, few, many or a class for expanded clones.

v_gene	j_gene	d_gene	abundance	CDR3aa	CDR3nt
TRBV12-3/TRBV12-4	TRBJ2-7	TRBD2	few	CASRTLGGNEQYF	TGTGCCAGCAGGACCCTGGGGGGGAACGAGCAGTACTTC
TRBV7-2	TRBJ1-1	-	-	CASSLGSLSFFF	TGTGCCAGCAGCTTGGGGTCCCTCTCTTTTTTCTTT
TRBV20-1	TRBJ2-7	TRBD2	few	CSAEGSGINEQYF	TGCAGTGCCGAAGGTAGCGGGATCAACGAGCAGTACTTC
TRBV9	TRBJ1-3	-	-	CASSQVGRGNTIYF	TGTGCCAGCAGCCAAGTTGGAAGAGGAAACACCATATATTTT
TRBV7-8	TRBJ1-1	-	many	CASSLALEYEAFF	TGTGCCAGCAGCTTAGCGCTGGAGTATGAAGCTTTCTTT
TRBV29-1	TRBJ1-4	-	many	CSVVLVGAGEKLFF	TGCAGCGTCGTACTCGTAGGAGCGGGTGAAAAACTGTTTTTT
TRBV11-1	TRBJ2-5	-	-	CASSYRWGQETQYF	TGTGCCAGCAGCTACCGGTGGGGGCAAGAGACCCAGTACTTC
TRBV7-9	TRBJ2-7	-	-	CASSQELGSAYEQYF	TGTGCCAGCAGCCAAGAGTTAGGGTCGGCCTACGAGCAGTACTTC
TRBV4-3	TRBJ2-7	-	few	CASSPVRHSYEQYF	TGCGCCAGCAGCCCAGTGCGGCACTCCTACGAGCAGTACTTC
TRBV11-1	TRBJ2-7	-	-	CASSPDGGTYEQYF	TGTGCCAGCAGCCCCGACGGGGGAACCTACGAGCAGTACTTC
TRBV2	TRBJ1-4	-	few	CASSYSTGGEKLFF	TGTGCCAGCAGTTACTCTACGGGAGGCGAAAAACTGTTTTTT
TRBV6-6	TRBJ1-5	TRBD1	-	CASSHGGDRDQPQHF	TGTGCCAGCAGCCACGGGGGGGACAGGGATCAGCCCCAGCATTTT
TRBV2	TRBJ2-7	-	many	CACLTRANEQYF	TGTGCCTGCCTGACTAGGGCTAACGAGCAGTACTTC
TRBV10-2	TRBJ1-5	-	many	CASTTAEWEPQHF	TGCGCCAGCACCACAGCCGAGTGGGAGCCCCAGCATTTT
TRBV7-2	TRBJ2-7	-	-	CASSLPQGSGSPYEQYF	TGTGCCAGCAGCTTACCACAAGGGTCGGGCAGTCCCTACGAGCAGTACTTC
TRBV11-3	TRBJ2-5	-	once	CASSLRALDRETQYF	TGTGCCAGCAGCCTCCGGGCCCTCGACCGAGAGACCCAGTACTTC
TRBV7-3	TRBJ2-7	TRBD1	few	CASSSSTGSEQYF	TGTGCCAGCAGCTCCTCGACAGGGTCCGAGCAGTACTTC
TRBV2	TRBJ2-5	-	-	CATRGGVETQYF	TGTGCCACCAGGGGGGGCGTAGAGACCCAGTACTTC
TRBV20-1	TRBJ2-7	TRBD2	few	CSARLAGGYYEQYF	TGCAGTGCTAGACTAGCGGGGGGATACTACGAGCAGTACTTC
TRBV5-5	TRBJ2-7	-	-	CASSLTGRFDEQYF	TGTGCCAGCAGCTTGACAGGGAGGTTCGACGAGCAGTACTTC
TRBV20-1	TRBJ1-4	-	many	CSARVGNEKLFF	TGCAGTGCTAGGGTTGGTAATGAAAAACTGTTTTTT
TRBV2	TRBJ2-7	TRBD1	few	CATTGTGSYEQYF	TGTGCCACCACCGGGACAGGGTCCTACGAGCAGTACTTC
TRBV4-3	TRBJ1-1	TRBD1	-	CASSQEGSGGTEAFF	TGCGCCAGCAGCCAAGAAGGTTCAGGGGGCACTGAAGCTTTCTTT
TRBV5-4	TRBJ1-1	TRBD1	few	CASSFAGTGYTEAFF	TGTGCCAGCAGCTTTGCCGGGACAGGGTACACTGAAGCTTTCTTT
TRBV7-9	TRBJ1-4	-	many	CASSLGEGRLFF	TGTGCCAGCAGCTTAGGCGAGGGACGTCTGTTTTTT
TRBV5-1	TRBJ1-1	TRBD1	-	CASTLLQGGLNTEAFF	TGCGCCAGCACCCTTCTACAGGGGGGGTTGAACACTGAAGCTTTCTTT
TRBV7-9	TRBJ2-2	-	few	CASYGQSNTGELFF	TGTGCCAGTTACGGACAGTCGAACACCGGGGAGCTGTTTTTT
TRBV12-3/TRBV12-4	TRBJ2-5	-	-	CASSPSDLHQETQYF	TGTGCCAGCAGTCCTTCGGACTTACACCAAGAGACCCAGTACTTC
TRBV6-1	TRBJ2-7	-	-	CASSTTGTTAYEQYF	TGTGCCAGCAGTACCACCGGGACAACCGCCTACGAGCAGTACTTC
TRBV5-1	TRBJ1-3	-	many	CASSSEGNTIYF	TGCGCCAGCAGTTCCGAGGGAAACACCATATATTTT
TRBV4-2	TRBJ1-2	-	few	CASSQDEPTDGYTF	TGTGCCAGCAGCCAAGATGAGCCCACGGATGGCTACACCTTC
TRBV10-3	TRBJ1-5	-	-	CAISGDGNQPQHF	TGTGCCATCAGTGGGGATGGCAATCAGCCCCAGCATTTT
TRBV7-8	TRBJ2-5	TRBD2	-	CASSSSSPSGRGTEETQYF	TGTGCCAGCAGCTCCTCCAGCCCTAGCGGGAGGGGGACGGAAGAGACCCAGTACTTC
TRBV12-3/TRBV12-4	TRBJ1-4	-	few	CASSFVAATNEKLFF	TGTGCCAGCAGTTTTGTGGCCGCAACTAATGAAAAACTGTTTTTT
TRBV20-1	TRBJ1-1	-	-	CSAEPRDVGTEAFF	TGCAGTGCCGAACCCAGGGACGTCGGCACTGAAGCTTTCTTT
TRBV6-6	TRBJ1-1	-	many	CASSPRVENTEAFF	TGTGCCAGCAGTCCACGGGTCGAGAACACTGAAGCTTTCTTT
TRBV20-1	TRBJ2-7	-	few	CSAPGPTIYEQYF	TGCAGTGCCCCGGGACCCACTATCTACGAGCAGTACTTC
TRBV20-1	TRBJ2-5	TRBD2	-	CSARDLISGTFRETQYF	TGCAGTGCTAGAGATCTTATTAGCGGGACATTTCGTGAGACCCAGTACTTC
TRBV12-3/TRBV12-4	TRBJ2-5	TRBD2	few	CASSPGVAGGQETQYF	TGTGCCAGCAGTCCAGGGGTAGCGGGGGGGCAAGAGACCCAGTACTTC
TRBV20-1	TRBJ2-7	TRBD1	few	CSARPRDRTPYEQYF	TGCAGTGCTAGGCCTCGGGACAGGACTCCCTACGAGCAGTACTTC
TRBV10-3	TRBJ1-5	-	many	CAIRPTENQPQHF	TGTGCCATCCGCCCGACGGAGAATCAGCCCCAGCATTTT
TRBV4-3	TRBJ2-7	-	few	CASSQSLRTEALYEQYF	TGCGCCAGCAGCCAAAGCCTCAGGACAGAAGCCTTATACGAGCAGTACTTC
TRBV9	TRBJ2-7	-	-	CASSAQGYSYEQYF	TGTGCCAGCAGCGCACAGGGATACTCCTACGAGCAGTACTTC
TRBV11-1	TRBJ2-3	-	-	CASSSGVGDTQYF	TGTGCCAGCAGCTCTGGGGTGGGGGATACGCAGTATTTT
TRBV5-1	TRBJ2-2	TRBD1	-	CASSSGQASTGELFF	TGCGCCAGCAGCTCCGGACAGGCGAGCACCGGGGAGCTGTTTTTT
TRBV7-7	TRBJ2-2	-	many	CASSFDLGSGELFF	TGTGCTAGCAGCTTTGACCTCGGGAGCGGGGAGCTGTTTTTT
TRBV15	TRBJ2-7	TRBD2	many	CATREGRDEQYF	TGTGCCACCAGAGAAGGGAGGGACGAGCAGTACTTC
TRBV2	TRBJ1-1	-	few	CASSESSDYTEAFF	TGTGCCAGCAGTGAATCGAGCGATTACACTGAAGCTTTCTTT
TRBV7-9	TRBJ1-4	-	-	CASSLPRQSNEKLFF	TGTGCCAGCAGCTTACCAAGACAGTCTAATGAAAAACTGTTTTTT
TRBV9	TRBJ2-5	-	-	CASSVVPGLGYQETQYF	TGTGCCAGCAGCGTAGTTCCTGGACTGGGGTACCAAGAGACCCAGTACTTC
TRBV5-1	TRBJ2-2	-	-	CASSLPSPNTGELFF	TGCGCCAGCAGCTTGCCTAGCCCGAACACCGGGGAGCTGTTTTTT
TRBV5-1	TRBJ2-2	-	-	CASIADSNTGELFF	TGCGCCAGCATAGCAGATTCGAACACCGGGGAGCTGTTTTTT
TRBV7-9	TRBJ1-5	TRBD1	-	CASSQDTGGGRAQHF	TGCGCCAGCAGCCAAGATACAGGGGGCGGTCGGGCCCAGCATTTT
TRBV29-1	TRBJ2-7	TRBD2	many	CSVELGTSGRFNEQYF	TGCAGCGTCGAACTCGGGACTAGCGGGAGATTTAACGAGCAGTACTTC
TRBV29-1	TRBJ2-2	-	many	CSVEDSNTGELFF	TGCAGCGTTGAGGACAGCAACACCGGGGAGCTGTTTTTT
TRBV5-8	TRBJ2-5	-	few	CASGTQYF	TGTGCCAGTGGGACCCAGTACTTC
TRBV12-3/TRBV12-4	TRBJ1-2	-	many	CASSSTVANYGYTF	TGTGCCAGCAGCTCGACAGTAGCTAACTATGGCTACACCTTC
TRBV20-1	TRBJ1-2	TRBD1	-	CSATGTEYGYTF	TGCAGTGCCACCGGGACAGAATATGGCTACACCTTC
TRBV20-1	TRBJ2-3	-	-	CSADFWSTDTQYF	TGCAGTGCCGACTTCTGGAGCACAGATACGCAGTATTTT
TRBV20-1	TRBJ1-1	-	-	CSAFRGDTEAFF	TGCAGTGCTTTTAGGGGGGACACTGAAGCTTTCTTT